The 27 T cell receptor beta chains reported below all come from one sample, sequenced in a study of T cell repertoires in cytomegalovirus infection. TCRdb reprocessed the reads via MiXCR and lists one record per CDR3 protein. This repertoire shows 170,000 or so distinct CDR3 sequences, about a sixth found once; its top ten account for roughly a quarter. Sequencing used CD8+ T cells from PBMCs. The receptor source for this set is a human donor in good health (CMV status not recorded). Some clones in this sample may be carry-over from other donors' samples.

This clonotype has just a few counts. The V gene is TRBV6-2 or TRBV6-3, the J gene TRBJ1-1; unclear D gene. Trimming removed 2 bases from V and 4 bases from J, with 5 bases in between. Germline V gives CDR1 MNHEY, CDR2 SVGEGT. There are 12 residues in the CDR3. CDR3 protein: CASSYGSTEAFF. CDR3 DNA sequence: TGTGCCAGCAGTTACGGCTCCACTGAAGCTTTCTTT.

This clonotype was observed a few times. J is TRBJ1-1 and V is TRBV12-3 or TRBV12-4, with 8 nucleotides matching TRBD1. The junction had 9 bases not matched to a gene; V was cut back by 3 bases and J by 0 bases. There are 17 residues in the CDR3. Written as DNA, the CDR3 is TGTGCCAGCAGTTTTTATCTACAGGGGGGGATGAACACTGAAGCTTTCTTT. Amino acids: CASSFYLQGGMNTEAFF.

The chain combines TRBV6-2 or TRBV6-3 with TRBJ2-6, with TRBD1 matching 10 bases. The germline V gene encodes CDR1 MNHEY and CDR2 SVGEGT. The CDR3 contains 15 residues. The ends lost 6 bases at V and 1 base at J; junction bases unmatched: 0. The CDR3 here is CASRDRGSGANVLTF. The CDR3 nucleotides are TGTGCCAGCAGGGACAGGGGGTCTGGGGCCAACGTCCTGACTTTC.

In its sample, this clonotype was seen many times. The rearrangement joins TRBV2 to TRBJ2-7, with D tentatively TRBD1 (6 bases). Germline V gives CDR1 SNHLY, CDR2 FYNNEI. Trimming stripped 9 bases from V and 5 bases from J, with 14 bases between. The CDR3 is 12 amino acids. This CDR3 is CARGTWNNEQYF. The DNA of the CDR3 is TGTGCCAGAGGGACATGGAATAACGAGCAGTACTTC. The variable domain in full, completed from reference TRBV2 and TRBJ2-7, reads EPEVTQTPSHQVTQMGQEVILRCVPISNHLYFYWYRQILGQKVEFLVSFYNNEISEKSEIFDDQFSVERPDGSNFTLKIRSTKLEDSAMYFCARGTWNNEQYFGPGTRLTVT.

CDR3 nucleotides: TGTGCCAGCACCCCTTTGACAGGAACCTACGAGCAGTACTTC. Its protein product is CASTPLTGTYEQYF. The rearrangement uses TRBV7-6 and TRBJ2-7; TRBD1 is a possible D gene (6 bases). The V and J ends lost 7 bases and 2 bases respectively, with 15 bases between them. This CDR3 comprises 14 residues. Germline V gene lookup returns CDR1 SGHVS and CDR2 FNYEAQ.

This clonotype was picked up a small number of times. The rearrangement joins TRBV7-6 to TRBJ2-7; TRBD1 aligns across 12 bases. Losses at the gene ends were 5 bases for V and 3 bases for J; bases not matched to a gene: 5. The germline V gene has CDR1 SGHVS and CDR2 FNYEAQ. CDR3 length equals 15 residues. The CDR3 coding sequence is TGTGCCAGCAGCGCCGGGACAGGGGGCATCTACGAGCAGTACTTC. This codes for CASSAGTGGIYEQYF.

In its sample, this clonotype was seen a few times. This chain links TRBV7-2 with TRBJ2-7, with D possibly matching TRBD2 (7 bases). Germline CDR1 is SGHTA and CDR2 is FQGNSA. The CDR3 totals 17 residues. Trimming took off 3 bases at V and 1 base at J, with 19 bases between the two ends. The CDR3 loop reads CASSFNIDGGRSYEQYF. The CDR3 DNA follows: TGTGCCAGCAGCTTCAATATAGACGGGGGGCGATCCTACGAGCAGTACTTC.

The table lists this clonotype with a few counts. This chain connects TRBV12-3 or TRBV12-4 to TRBJ2-7; 14 bases align to TRBD2. V gave up 6 bases and J gave up 3 bases; unmatched junction bases: 7. CDR3 length: 16 amino acids. The CDR3 DNA reads TGTGCCAGCAGCTCTTGGACTAGCGGGGGGTACTACGAGCAGTACTTC. It encodes CASSSWTSGGYYEQYF.

The chain carries TRBV7-2 and TRBJ2-7; TRBD1 matches at 8 bases. The CDR3 contains 13 residues. V was pared by 5 bases and J by 3 bases, with 3 bases of the junction left unmatched. Germline V gene lookup returns CDR1 SGHTA and CDR2 FQGNSA. The chain's CDR3 is CASSTGQGYEQYF. DNA for the CDR3: TGTGCCAGCAGCACAGGACAGGGCTACGAGCAGTACTTC. The full variable domain, its missing parts supplied by reference TRBV7-2 and TRBJ2-7, is GAGVSQSPSNKVTEKGKDVELRCDPISGHTALYWYRQSLGQGLEFLIYFQGNSAPDKSGLPSDRFSAERTGGSVSTLTIQRTQQEDSAVYLCASSTGQGYEQYFGPGTRLTVT.

This clonotype occurred a few times. V gene TRBV20-1 combines with J gene TRBJ1-2; a weak D match, TRBD1 (5 bases). This CDR3 region has 12 residues. Between the trimmed V and J ends, which lost 3 bases and 8 bases, there was a span of 13 bases. Germline V gene sequence: CDR1 DFQATT, CDR2 SNEGSKA (reference sequence). This CDR3 reads CSASGALGGYTF. CDR3 bases: TGCAGTGCTAGTGGGGCCTTGGGGGGCTACACCTTC.

In its sample, this clonotype was seen a few times. The gene calls are TRBV7-8 and TRBJ2-1; the D gene is possibly TRBD1 (6 bases). CDR3 size: 12 residues. The germline V gene has CDR1 SGHVS and CDR2 FQNEAQ. V lost 5 bases to trimming and J lost 6 bases, with 8 bases between them. The CDR3 bases are TGTGCCAGCAGCGAGGGGGTCAATGAGCAGTTCTTC. Amino acid sequence: CASSEGVNEQFF.

In this sample, this clonotype turned up a few times. The J gene is TRBJ1-2, the V gene TRBV7-2; no clear D. Germline V CDR1 and CDR2: SGHTA, FQGNSA. The length of the CDR3 is 12 residues. V was cut by 1 base and J by 6 bases, with 6 bases left in between. CDR3 protein: CASSLGWDGYTF. The CDR3 nucleotides are TGTGCCAGCAGCTTAGGATGGGATGGCTACACCTTC.

This chain uses TRBV5-6 with TRBJ2-1, with D uncertain. V lost 3 bases, J lost 3 bases, and 16 bases lay in between. Germline lookup yields CDR1 SGHDT and CDR2 YYEEEE. The CDR3 runs 16 residues. This CDR3 is CASSSDQFQRYNEQFF. The CDR3, as DNA: TGTGCCAGCAGCTCAGATCAGTTTCAGCGCTACAATGAGCAGTTCTTC.

This chain uses TRBV25-1 with TRBJ1-1; 9 nucleotides align to TRBD1. The CDR3 has 16 amino acids. Germline assignment: CDR1 MGHDK and CDR2 SYGVNS. The V segment lost 0 bases and the J segment 6 bases; nucleotides outside the gene matches: 8. The CDR3 loop is CASSEYGDRENAEAFF. The CDR3 region has the DNA TGTGCCAGCAGTGAATACGGGGACAGGGAAAACGCTGAAGCTTTCTTT.

This clonotype turned up a few times. The chain links TRBV7-9 to TRBJ2-7; no clear D. Germline CDR1 is SEHNR and CDR2 is FQNEAQ (reference sequence). V lost 4 bases and J lost 1, with 8 bases in between. The CDR3 is made up of 13 amino acids. Here the CDR3 DNA reads TGTGCCAGCAGCTCCCGGATATCCTACGAGCAGTACTTC. This encodes CASSSRISYEQYF.

The V and J genes are TRBV6-1 and TRBJ2-7, with a tentative D call TRBD2 (5 bases). The CDR3 is made up of 14 amino acids. CDR1 is MNHNS and CDR2 is SASEGT in the germline V gene. The V and J ends lost 5 bases and 0 bases respectively, with 11 bases between them. The CDR3 region is CASSSPEVSYEQYF. CDR3 coding DNA: TGTGCCAGCAGTTCCCCGGAGGTCTCCTACGAGCAGTACTTC.

The table lists this clonotype with a few counts. The CDR3 region is CASSLPSGAGNTIYF. The DNA of the CDR3 is TGTGCCAGCAGCCTTCCCTCAGGAGCTGGAAACACCATATATTTT. V gene TRBV28 combines with J gene TRBJ1-3; D is undetermined. Trimming took off 6 bases at V and 2 bases at J, with 14 bases between the two ends. The CDR3 loop spans 15 amino acids. Germline CDR1 and CDR2: MDHEN and SYDVKM.

The J gene is TRBJ2-7, the V gene TRBV29-1, with D perhaps assigned TRBD1 or TRBD2 (5 bases each). V lost 4 bases to trimming and J lost 6 bases, with 13 bases between them. Germline V CDR1 and CDR2: SQVTM, ANQGSEA. The CDR3 has 12 residues. This CDR3 is CSVGPGRGEQYF. The CDR3 DNA is TGCAGCGTTGGGCCGGGAAGGGGCGAGCAGTACTTC.

The chain carries TRBV6-2 or TRBV6-3 and TRBJ2-7; D not resolved. The germline CDR1 and CDR2 sequences are MNHEY and SVGEGT. The germline V and J ends were trimmed by 10 bases and 1 base, with 11 bases remaining between them. There are 12 residues in the CDR3. DNA for the CDR3: TGTGCCACCTGGACGGTATCCTACGAGCAGTACTTC. As protein: CATWTVSYEQYF.

This clonotype was detected only a few times. The rearrangement uses TRBV20-1 and TRBJ1-1; 7 bases map to TRBD1. This CDR3 is built from 15 residues. Germline assignment: CDR1 DFQATT and CDR2 SNEGSKA (reference sequence). Trimming at V came to 5 bases and at J to 2 bases, leaving 11 bases not matched to a gene. The CDR3: CSAEQTGSLNTEAFF. The CDR3 region has the DNA TGCAGTGCTGAACAGACAGGGTCGCTAAACACTGAAGCTTTCTTT.

The rearrangement links TRBV6-1 to TRBJ1-1, with TRBD1 matching 8 bases. The CDR3 totals 16 residues. The germline V gene has CDR1 MNHNS and CDR2 SASEGT. V lost 5 bases, J lost 5 bases, and 13 bases stayed unmatched. The CDR3 sequence: CASSQGQTGAGTEAFF. CDR3 bases: TGTGCCAGCAGTCAGGGACAGACAGGGGCAGGGACTGAAGCTTTCTTT.

The chain is built from TRBV7-2 and TRBJ1-3; D is ambiguous. The CDR3 has 15 residues. Germline CDR1 reads SGHTA; CDR2 reads FQGNSA. V was trimmed by 4 bases and J by 3 bases, leaving 13 bases between them. CDR3 nucleotide sequence: TGTGCCAGCAGCTCTCTCCCGGAGGGTGGAAACACCATATATTTT. It translates to CASSSLPEGGNTIYF.

Points on this clonotype: Relative to the germline gene, one junction end is altered; a read error may explain this. V is TRBV2 and J is TRBJ2-7, with TRBD2 matching 8 bases. This CDR3 region has 13 residues. The germline V gene has CDR1 SNHLY and CDR2 FYNNEI. The CDR3 DNA is TGTGCCAGAGGGGGGACTAGGTCCTACGAACAGTACTTC. Its protein product is CARGGTRSYEQYF.

This clonotype was observed a few times. The chain uses TRBV7-6 and TRBJ2-7, with 11 bases aligning to TRBD2. CDR3 size: 14 residues. V dropped 5 bases and J dropped 2; count of bases not matched to a gene: 2. Germline CDR1 SGHVS, CDR2 FNYEAQ. CDR3 bases: TGTGCCAGCAGCGGTAGCGGGGGGGCCTACGAGCAGTACTTC. The encoded protein is CASSGSGGAYEQYF. The full variable domain, with the rest looked up from reference TRBV7-6 and TRBJ2-7, is GAGVSQSPRYKVTKRGQDVALRCDPISGHVSLYWYRQALGQGPEFLTYFNYEAQQDKSGLPNDRFSAERPEGSISTLTIQRTEQRDSAMYRCASSGSGGAYEQYFGPGTRLTVT.

This clonotype was recorded a few times. The chain joins TRBV12-3 or TRBV12-4 to TRBJ2-7; D may be TRBD1 (5 bases). The CDR3 is 15 amino acids. The V end was cut by 5 bases, the J end by 3 bases, with 17 bases between. Written as DNA, the CDR3 is TGTGCCAGCAGTCACGCAGATCGGACAATCTACGAGCAGTACTTC. This codes for CASSHADRTIYEQYF.

This clonotype has just a few counts. The gene calls are TRBV5-5 and TRBJ2-2; the D call may be TRBD1 or TRBD2 (6 bases each). Trimming left V 1 base short and J 6 bases short, with 19 bases between. The CDR3 has 17 residues. Per the germline V gene, CDR1 is SGHKS and CDR2 is YYEKEE (reference sequence). In DNA form, the CDR3 reads TGTGCCAGCAGCTTGTGGGGGGACATCGGGTTACCCGGGGAGCTGTTTTTT. Translating it yields CASSLWGDIGLPGELFF.

This clonotype occurred a few times. The gene calls are TRBV6-5 and TRBJ2-7, with TRBD1 identical over 8 bases. Germline V CDR1 and CDR2: MNHEY, SVGAGI. J lost 0 bases, V lost 5 bases, and 3 bases had no gene match. The CDR3 sequence is 14 residues long. The CDR3 loop is CASSHRGSSYEQYF. CDR3 DNA: TGTGCCAGCAGTCACAGGGGGTCCTCCTACGAGCAGTACTTC.